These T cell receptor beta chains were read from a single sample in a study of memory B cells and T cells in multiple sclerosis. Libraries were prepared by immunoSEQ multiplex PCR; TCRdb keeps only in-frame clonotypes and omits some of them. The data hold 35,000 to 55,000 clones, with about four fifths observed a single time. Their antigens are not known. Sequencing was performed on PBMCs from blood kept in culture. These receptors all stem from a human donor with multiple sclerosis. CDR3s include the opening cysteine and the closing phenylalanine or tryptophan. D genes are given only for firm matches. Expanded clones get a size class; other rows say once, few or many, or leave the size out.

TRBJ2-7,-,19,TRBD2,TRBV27,TGTGCCAGCAGTTTATCTAATGCGGGCTTGGGGGGGAAACAGGACGAGCAGTACTTC,CASSLSNAGLGGKQDEQYF
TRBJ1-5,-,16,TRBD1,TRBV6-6,TGTGCCAGCAGTTCGACAGGGCTCGGTAGCAATCAGCCCCAGCATTTT,CASSSTGLGSNQPQHF
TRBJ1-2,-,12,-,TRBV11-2,TGTGCCAGCGGCCCGACAGGAATGGCCCGGGACTTC,CASGPTGMARDF
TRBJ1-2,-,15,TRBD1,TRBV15,TGTGCCACCAGCAGAGAAGACAGGGGAAACTATGGCTACACCTTC,CATSREDRGNYGYTF
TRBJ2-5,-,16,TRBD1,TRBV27,TGTGCCAGCAGTTCCACCCGGACAGGGCGTTGGGAGACCCAGTACTTC,CASSSTRTGRWETQYF
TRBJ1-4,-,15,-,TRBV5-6,TGTGCCAGCAGCCGCAAACAGCAAAGAGGAGAAAAACTGTTTTTT,CASSRKQQRGEKLFF
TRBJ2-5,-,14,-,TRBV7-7,TGTGCTAGCAGCTTACCCGATTCCTGGGAGACCCAGTACTTC,CASSLPDSWETQYF
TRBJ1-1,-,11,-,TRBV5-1,TGCGCCAGCACCCAGAACACTGAAGCTTTCTTT,CASTQNTEAFF
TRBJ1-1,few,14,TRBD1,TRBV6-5,TGTGCCAGCAGTTTCGGGACAGGGGTTACTGAAGCTTTCTTT,CASSFGTGVTEAFF
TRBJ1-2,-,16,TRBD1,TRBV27,TGTGCCAGCAGCCGATGGACAGGGGGCGGGTACTATGGCTACACCTTC,CASSRWTGGGYYGYTF